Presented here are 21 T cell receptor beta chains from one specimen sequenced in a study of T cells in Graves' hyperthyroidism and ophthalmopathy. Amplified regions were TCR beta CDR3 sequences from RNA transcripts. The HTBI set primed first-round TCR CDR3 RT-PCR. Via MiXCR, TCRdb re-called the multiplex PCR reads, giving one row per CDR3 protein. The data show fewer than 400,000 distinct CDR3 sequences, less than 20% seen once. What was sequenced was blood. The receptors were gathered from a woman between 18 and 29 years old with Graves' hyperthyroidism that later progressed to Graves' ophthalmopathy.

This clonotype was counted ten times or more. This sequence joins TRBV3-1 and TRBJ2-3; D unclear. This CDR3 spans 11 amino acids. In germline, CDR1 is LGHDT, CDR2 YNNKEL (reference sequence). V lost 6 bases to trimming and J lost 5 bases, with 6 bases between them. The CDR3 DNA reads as TGTGCCAGCAGTCGGAGAGATACGCAGTATTTT. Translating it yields CASSRRDTQYF.

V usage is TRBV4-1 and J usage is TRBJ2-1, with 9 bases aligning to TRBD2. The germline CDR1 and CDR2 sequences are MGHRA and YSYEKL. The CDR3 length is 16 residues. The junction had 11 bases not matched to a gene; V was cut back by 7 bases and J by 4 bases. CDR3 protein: CASNLMGAGGYNEQFF. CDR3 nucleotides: TGCGCCAGCAACCTGATGGGAGCGGGAGGTTACAATGAGCAGTTCTTC.

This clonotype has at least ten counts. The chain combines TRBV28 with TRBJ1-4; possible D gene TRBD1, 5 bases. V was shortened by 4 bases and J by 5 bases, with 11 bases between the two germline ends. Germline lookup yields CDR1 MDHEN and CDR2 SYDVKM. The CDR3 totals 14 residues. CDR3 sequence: CASSSRDQNEKLFF. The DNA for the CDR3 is TGTGCCAGCAGTTCCCGGGACCAAAATGAAAAACTGTTTTTT.

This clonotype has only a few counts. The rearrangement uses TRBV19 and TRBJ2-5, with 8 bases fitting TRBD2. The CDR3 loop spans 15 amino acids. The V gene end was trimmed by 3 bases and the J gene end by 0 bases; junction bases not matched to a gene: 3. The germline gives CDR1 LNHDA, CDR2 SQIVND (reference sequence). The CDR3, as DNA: TGTGCCAGTAGTATTACTAGCGGTTACCAAGAGACCCAGTACTTC. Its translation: CASSITSGYQETQYF.

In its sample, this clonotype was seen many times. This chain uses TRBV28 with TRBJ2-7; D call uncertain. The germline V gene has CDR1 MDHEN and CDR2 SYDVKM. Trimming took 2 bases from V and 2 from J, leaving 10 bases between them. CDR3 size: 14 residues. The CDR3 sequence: CASSLMADTYEQYF. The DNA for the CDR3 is TGTGCCAGCAGTTTAATGGCGGATACCTACGAGCAGTACTTC.

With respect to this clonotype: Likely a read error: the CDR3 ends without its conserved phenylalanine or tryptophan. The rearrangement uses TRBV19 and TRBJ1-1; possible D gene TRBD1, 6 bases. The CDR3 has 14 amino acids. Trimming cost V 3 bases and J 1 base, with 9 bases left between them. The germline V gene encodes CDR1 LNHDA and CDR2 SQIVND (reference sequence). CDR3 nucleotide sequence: TGTGCCAGTAGTATGAGGGACACGAACACTGAAGCTTTCCTT. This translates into CASSMRDTNTEAFL.

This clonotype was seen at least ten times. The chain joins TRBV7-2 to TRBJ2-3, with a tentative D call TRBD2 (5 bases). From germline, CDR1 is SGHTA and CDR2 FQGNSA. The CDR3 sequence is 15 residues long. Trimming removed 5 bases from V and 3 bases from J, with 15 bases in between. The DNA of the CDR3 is TGTGCCAGCAGCGCGAGAAACCGAGGGACAGATACGCAGTATTTT. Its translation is CASSARNRGTDTQYF.

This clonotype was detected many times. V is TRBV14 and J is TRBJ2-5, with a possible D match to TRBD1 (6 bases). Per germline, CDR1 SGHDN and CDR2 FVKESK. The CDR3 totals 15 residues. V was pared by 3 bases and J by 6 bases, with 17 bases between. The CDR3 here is CASSQYKGDLQTQYF. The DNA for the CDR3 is TGTGCCAGCAGCCAGTACAAGGGGGACCTCCAGACCCAGTACTTC.

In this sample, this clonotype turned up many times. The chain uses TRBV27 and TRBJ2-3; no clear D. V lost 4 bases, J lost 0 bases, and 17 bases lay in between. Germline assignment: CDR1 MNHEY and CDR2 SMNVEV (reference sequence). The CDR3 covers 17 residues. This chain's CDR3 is CASSSPGGVSSTDTQYF. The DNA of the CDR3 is TGTGCCAGCAGTTCACCGGGTGGGGTATCTAGCACAGATACGCAGTATTTT.

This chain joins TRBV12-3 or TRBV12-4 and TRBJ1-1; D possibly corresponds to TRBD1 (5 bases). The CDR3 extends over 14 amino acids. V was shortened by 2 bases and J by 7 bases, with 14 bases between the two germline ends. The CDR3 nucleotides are TGTGCCAGCAGTTTATTGGCAGGGAGATTTGAAGCTTTCTTT. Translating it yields CASSLLAGRFEAFF.

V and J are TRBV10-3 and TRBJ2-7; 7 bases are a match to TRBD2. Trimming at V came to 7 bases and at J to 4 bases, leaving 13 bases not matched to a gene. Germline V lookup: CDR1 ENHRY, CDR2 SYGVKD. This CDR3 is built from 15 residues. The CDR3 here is CAINGGGDSFYEQYF. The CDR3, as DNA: TGTGCCATCAATGGGGGGGGGGACTCCTTTTACGAGCAGTACTTC.

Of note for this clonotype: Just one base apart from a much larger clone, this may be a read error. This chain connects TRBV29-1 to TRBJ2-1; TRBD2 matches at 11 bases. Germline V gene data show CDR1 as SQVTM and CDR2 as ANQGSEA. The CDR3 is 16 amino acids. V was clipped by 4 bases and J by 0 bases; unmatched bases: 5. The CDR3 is CSVGGLAGRSYNEQFF. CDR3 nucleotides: TGCAGCGTTGGAGGACTAGCGGGCCGCTCCTACAATGAGCAGTTCTTC.

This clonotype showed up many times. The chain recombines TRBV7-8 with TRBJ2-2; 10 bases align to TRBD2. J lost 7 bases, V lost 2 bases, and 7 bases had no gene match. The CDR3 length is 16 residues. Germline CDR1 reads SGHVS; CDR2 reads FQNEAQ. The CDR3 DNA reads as TGTGCCAGCAGCTTAATAGCGGGAGGAATTGTCGGGGAGCTGTTTTTT. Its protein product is CASSLIAGGIVGELFF.

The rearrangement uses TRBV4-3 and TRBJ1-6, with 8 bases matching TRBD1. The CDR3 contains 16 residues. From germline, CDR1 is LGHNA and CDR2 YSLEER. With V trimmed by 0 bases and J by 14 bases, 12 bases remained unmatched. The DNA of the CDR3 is TGCGCCAGCAGCCAAGATCTCGGGCAGGGGGCTCTCTCCCTCCACTTT. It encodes CASSQDLGQGALSLHF.

In DNA form, the CDR3 reads TGTGCCAGCAGCTTGGTTTACAGGGTGACGGGAAATGAAAAACTGTTTTTT. Amino acids: CASSLVYRVTGNEKLFF. V gene TRBV5-5 combines with J gene TRBJ1-4; D perhaps matches TRBD1 (6 bases). With 0 bases removed from V and 5 bases from J, the gap between germline ends came to 17 bases. In germline, CDR1 is SGHKS, CDR2 YYEKEE (reference sequence). The CDR3 has 17 residues.

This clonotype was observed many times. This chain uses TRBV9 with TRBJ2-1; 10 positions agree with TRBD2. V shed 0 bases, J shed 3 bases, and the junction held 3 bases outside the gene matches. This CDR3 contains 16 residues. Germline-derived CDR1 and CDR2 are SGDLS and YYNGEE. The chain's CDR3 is CASSVGTSGHYNEQFF. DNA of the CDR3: TGTGCCAGCAGCGTAGGGACTAGCGGACACTACAATGAGCAGTTCTTC.

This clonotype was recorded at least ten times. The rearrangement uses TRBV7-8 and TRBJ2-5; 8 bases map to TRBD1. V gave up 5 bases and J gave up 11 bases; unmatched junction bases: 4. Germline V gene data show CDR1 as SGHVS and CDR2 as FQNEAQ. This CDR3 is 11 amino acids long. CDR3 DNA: TGTGCCAGCAGCACGGGACAGGCTCAGTACTTC. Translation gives CASSTGQAQYF.

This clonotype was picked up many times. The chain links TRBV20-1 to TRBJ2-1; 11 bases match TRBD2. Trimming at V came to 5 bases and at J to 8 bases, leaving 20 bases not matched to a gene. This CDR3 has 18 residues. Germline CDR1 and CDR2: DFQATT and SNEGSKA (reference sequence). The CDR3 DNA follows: TGCAGTGCTCCCCCTCGGCGGATCATAGCGGGAGGGGGCGATGAGCAGTTCTTC. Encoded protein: CSAPPRRIIAGGGDEQFF.

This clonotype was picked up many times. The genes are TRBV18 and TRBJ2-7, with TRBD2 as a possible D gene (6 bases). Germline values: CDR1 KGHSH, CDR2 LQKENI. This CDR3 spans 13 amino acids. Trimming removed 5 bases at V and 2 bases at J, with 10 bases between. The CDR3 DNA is TGTGCCAGCTCAGAGCGGGCCACCTACGAGCAGTACTTC. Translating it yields CASSERATYEQYF. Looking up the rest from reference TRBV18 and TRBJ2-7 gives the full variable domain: NAGVMQNPRHLVRRRGQEARLRCSPMKGHSHVYWYRQLPEEGLKFMVYLQKENIIDESGMPKERFSAEFPKEGPSILRIQQVVRGDSAAYFCASSERATYEQYFGPGTRLTVT.

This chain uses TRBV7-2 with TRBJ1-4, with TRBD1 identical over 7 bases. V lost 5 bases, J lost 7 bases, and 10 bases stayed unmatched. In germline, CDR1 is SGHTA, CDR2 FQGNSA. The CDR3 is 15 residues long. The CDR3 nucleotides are TGTGCCAGCAGCATTCGTTACAGGGGAGGTGAAAAACTGTTTTTT. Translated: CASSIRYRGGEKLFF.

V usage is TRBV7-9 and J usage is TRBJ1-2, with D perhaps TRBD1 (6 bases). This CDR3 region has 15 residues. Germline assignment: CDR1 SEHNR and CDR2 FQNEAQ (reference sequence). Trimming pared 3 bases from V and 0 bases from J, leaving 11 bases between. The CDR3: CASSFVTGTNYGYTF. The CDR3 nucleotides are TGTGCCAGCAGCTTTGTAACAGGGACTAACTATGGCTACACCTTC. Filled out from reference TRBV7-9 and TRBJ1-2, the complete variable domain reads DTGVSQNPRHKITKRGQNVTFRCDPISEHNRLYWYRQTLGQGPEFLTYFQNEAQLEKSRLLSDRFSAERPKGSFSTLEIQRTEQGDSAMYLCASSFVTGTNYGYTFGSGTRLTVV.